This T cell receptor (beta chain) was sequenced during a study of blood T cell repertoires in COVID-19. Study-level background: PBMCs, B-cell-depleted T cells, or T cells were the source of the cDNA or gDNA that made up the material.

Generated by immunoSEQ multiplex PCR, the TCRdb table keeps only in-frame clones and is missing some. The sample records fewer than 200,000 clones, about 80% being singletons. Per the germline V gene, CDR1 is MNHEY and CDR2 is SVGEGT. Trimming took 0 bases from V and 3 from J, leaving 12 bases between them. CDR3 length: 16 residues. This TCR came from a man between 60 and 75 years old with acute or convalescent COVID-19. The sample comprised peripheral blood. The chain employs TRBV6-2 or TRBV6-3 and TRBJ1-5; tentative D call: TRBD1 (5 bases). The CDR3 nucleotides read TGTGCCAGCAGTTACTCGCGGGGCAGGAACAATCAGCCCCAGCATTTT. Protein product: CASSYSRGRNNQPQHF.